The rows below give T cell receptor beta chains drawn from one sample of a study of T cell responses to AZD1222 COVID-19 vaccine. The table came from immunoSEQ multiplex PCR; TCRdb's copy has only in-frame clones and leaves some out. Of under 85,000 clones listed, around 90% are singletons. The specimen comprised peripheral blood, sampled on day 0 of MenACWY control vaccination. Receptor source: an adult in good health. The conserved cysteine and the conserved F or W are not part of the CDR3 here. The order of the fields is CDR3 length, V gene, D gene, J gene, CDR3 protein. The D gene is left open where the match is weak.

len: 13
v_gene: TRBV19
d_gene: TRBD1
j_gene: TRBJ1-5
CDR3aa: ASSLTGLENQPQH

len: 13
v_gene: TRBV5-1
d_gene: .
j_gene: TRBJ2-5
CDR3aa: ASSGETGRQETQY

len: 14
v_gene: TRBV11-2
d_gene: .
j_gene: TRBJ2-3
CDR3aa: ASSLIPGMGTDTQY

len: 9
v_gene: TRBV11-3
d_gene: TRBD2
j_gene: TRBJ2-3
CDR3aa: ASSPGGTQY

len: 9
v_gene: TRBV15
d_gene: .
j_gene: TRBJ2-1
CDR3aa: ASGQGNEQF

len: 11
v_gene: TRBV12-3/TRBV12-4
d_gene: .
j_gene: TRBJ2-7
CDR3aa: ASSSPQSYEQY

len: 12
v_gene: TRBV11-2
d_gene: .
j_gene: TRBJ1-1
CDR3aa: ASSLEGVGTEAF

len: 10
v_gene: TRBV7-8
d_gene: .
j_gene: TRBJ2-7
CDR3aa: ASSLSVYEQY

len: 13
v_gene: TRBV4-3
d_gene: .
j_gene: TRBJ1-1
CDR3aa: ASSQAFWQNTEAF

len: 13
v_gene: TRBV3-1/TRBV3-2
d_gene: .
j_gene: TRBJ1-1
CDR3aa: ASSQMQSLNTEAF

len: 12
v_gene: TRBV4-1
d_gene: .
j_gene: TRBJ1-5
CDR3aa: ASSEGLSNQPQH

len: 13
v_gene: TRBV6-1
d_gene: .
j_gene: TRBJ1-2
CDR3aa: ASSEDGTATYGYT

len: 15
v_gene: TRBV5-1
d_gene: .
j_gene: TRBJ1-2
CDR3aa: ASSLLDWEGKVGGYT

len: 12
v_gene: TRBV27
d_gene: TRBD1
j_gene: TRBJ1-5
CDR3aa: ASRPGQENQPQH

len: 11
v_gene: TRBV10-2
d_gene: TRBD1
j_gene: TRBJ2-1
CDR3aa: ASSRGFFNEQF

len: 14
v_gene: TRBV29-1
d_gene: .
j_gene: TRBJ2-1
CDR3aa: SVEDWRVSSYNEQF

len: 10
v_gene: TRBV30
d_gene: .
j_gene: TRBJ1-1
CDR3aa: ALERGGTEAF

len: 13
v_gene: TRBV4-3
d_gene: .
j_gene: TRBJ1-1
CDR3aa: ASSQDSGANTEAF

len: 12
v_gene: TRBV11-2
d_gene: .
j_gene: TRBJ2-5
CDR3aa: ASSFQGPTETQY

len: 14
v_gene: TRBV9
d_gene: TRBD1
j_gene: TRBJ1-1
CDR3aa: ASSVDPQGGNTEAF

len: 12
v_gene: TRBV6-1
d_gene: TRBD1
j_gene: TRBJ1-2
CDR3aa: ASRRTGTNYGYT

len: 12
v_gene: TRBV27
d_gene: .
j_gene: TRBJ1-1
CDR3aa: ASRYRAGGTEAF

len: 13
v_gene: TRBV24-1
d_gene: TRBD1
j_gene: TRBJ1-2
CDR3aa: ATSESGTGDYGYT

len: 11
v_gene: TRBV19
d_gene: .
j_gene: TRBJ2-7
CDR3aa: ASQPNDRLGQY

len: 15
v_gene: TRBV4-1
d_gene: TRBD2
j_gene: TRBJ2-1
CDR3aa: ASSQAMAGGTTNEQF

len: 11
v_gene: TRBV6-5
d_gene: .
j_gene: TRBJ1-4
CDR3aa: ASSLVLTEKLF

len: 13
v_gene: TRBV29-1
d_gene: .
j_gene: TRBJ1-4
CDR3aa: SALDSGGSNEKLF

len: 11
v_gene: TRBV6-5
d_gene: TRBD1
j_gene: TRBJ1-2
CDR3aa: ASCTGEGYGYT

len: 10
v_gene: TRBV6-2/TRBV6-3
d_gene: .
j_gene: TRBJ1-1
CDR3aa: ASSQSVREAF

len: 12
v_gene: TRBV6-5
d_gene: TRBD1
j_gene: TRBJ1-1
CDR3aa: ASSQGALNTEAF

len: 14
v_gene: TRBV5-1
d_gene: .
j_gene: TRBJ1-2
CDR3aa: ASSLTGSPLAYGYT

len: 10
v_gene: TRBV3-1/TRBV3-2
d_gene: .
j_gene: TRBJ1-1
CDR3aa: ASSPVTTEAF

len: 9
v_gene: TRBV20-1
d_gene: .
j_gene: TRBJ1-2
CDR3aa: SARSGYGYT

len: 13
v_gene: TRBV7-6
d_gene: .
j_gene: TRBJ2-2
CDR3aa: ASSSGTPSGGELF

len: 11
v_gene: TRBV4-3
d_gene: .
j_gene: TRBJ2-5
CDR3aa: ASSQDGEQTQY